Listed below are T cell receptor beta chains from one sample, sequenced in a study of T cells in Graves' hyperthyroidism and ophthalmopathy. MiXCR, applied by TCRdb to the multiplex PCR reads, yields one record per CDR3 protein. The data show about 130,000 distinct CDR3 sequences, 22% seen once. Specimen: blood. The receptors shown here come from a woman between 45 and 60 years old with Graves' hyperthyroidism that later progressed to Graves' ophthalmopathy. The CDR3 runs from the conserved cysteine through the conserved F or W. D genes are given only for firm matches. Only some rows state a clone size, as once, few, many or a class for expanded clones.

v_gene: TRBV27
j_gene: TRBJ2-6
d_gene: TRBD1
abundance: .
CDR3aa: CASSSQHRGSGANVLTF
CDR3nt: TGTGCCAGCAGTTCACAGCACAGGGGCTCTGGGGCCAACGTCCTGACTTTC

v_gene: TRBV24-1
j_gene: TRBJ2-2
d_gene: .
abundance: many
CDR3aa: CATSDYTGSGELFF
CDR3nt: TGTGCCACCAGTGATTACACAGGGTCCGGGGAGCTGTTTTTT

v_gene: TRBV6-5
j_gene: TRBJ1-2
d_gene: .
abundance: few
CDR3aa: CASSYAEGRTF
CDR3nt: TGTGCCAGCAGTTACGCCGAAGGCCGCACCTTC

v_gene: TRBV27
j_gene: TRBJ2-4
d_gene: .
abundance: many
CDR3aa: CASSLNRAKNIQYF
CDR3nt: TGTGCCAGCAGTTTAAATCGAGCCAAAAACATTCAGTACTTC

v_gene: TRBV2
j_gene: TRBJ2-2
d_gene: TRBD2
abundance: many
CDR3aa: CARSRTSGMNTGELFF
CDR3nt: TGTGCCAGAAGTCGGACTAGCGGGATGAACACCGGGGAGCTGTTTTTT

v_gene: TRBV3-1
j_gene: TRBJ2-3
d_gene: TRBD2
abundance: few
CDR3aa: CASSPIAGGGRDTQYF
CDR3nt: TGTGCCAGCAGTCCCATAGCGGGAGGTGGGAGAGATACGCAGTATTTT

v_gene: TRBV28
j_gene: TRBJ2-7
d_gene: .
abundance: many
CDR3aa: CASSLFRGYEQYF
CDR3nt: TGTGCCAGCAGTTTATTTAGGGGCTACGAGCAGTACTTC

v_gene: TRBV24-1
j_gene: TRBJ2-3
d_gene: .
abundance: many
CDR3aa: CATSDLRSSTDTQYF
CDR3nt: TGTGCCACCAGTGATTTGCGGAGTAGCACAGATACGCAGTATTTT

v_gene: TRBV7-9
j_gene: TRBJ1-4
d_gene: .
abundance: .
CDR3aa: CASSFYTGSHEKLFF
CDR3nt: TGTGCCAGCAGCTTCTATACAGGGAGCCATGAAAAACTGTTTTTT

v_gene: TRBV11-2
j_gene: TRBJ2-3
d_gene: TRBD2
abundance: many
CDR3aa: CASSPMAGGAGDTQYF
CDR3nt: TGTGCCAGCAGCCCCATGGCGGGAGGCGCCGGGGATACGCAGTATTTT

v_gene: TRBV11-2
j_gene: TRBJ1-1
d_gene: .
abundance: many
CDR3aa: CASSFSSKAFF
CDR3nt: TGTGCCAGCAGCTTCTCATCGAAAGCTTTCTTT

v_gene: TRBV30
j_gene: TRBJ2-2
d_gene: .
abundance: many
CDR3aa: CAWSVLSTGELFF
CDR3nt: TGTGCCTGGAGTGTTCTATCAACCGGGGAGCTGTTTTTT

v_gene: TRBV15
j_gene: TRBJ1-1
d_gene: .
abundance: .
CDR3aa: CATSRDWGGSPEAFF
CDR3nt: TGTGCCACCAGCAGAGATTGGGGGGGAAGCCCTGAAGCTTTCTTT

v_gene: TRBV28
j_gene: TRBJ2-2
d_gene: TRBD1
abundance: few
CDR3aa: CASSLALGTGVGELFF
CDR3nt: TGTGCCAGCAGTTTGGCACTCGGGACAGGGGTCGGGGAGCTGTTTTTT

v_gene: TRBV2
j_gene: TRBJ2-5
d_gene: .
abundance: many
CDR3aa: CASSGWDHQETQYF
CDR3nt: TGTGCCAGCAGTGGTTGGGACCATCAAGAGACCCAGTACTTC

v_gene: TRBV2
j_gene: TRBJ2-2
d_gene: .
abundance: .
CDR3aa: CASSPLGFEELFF
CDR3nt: TGTGCCAGCAGCCCATTGGGGTTTGAGGAGCTGTTTTTT

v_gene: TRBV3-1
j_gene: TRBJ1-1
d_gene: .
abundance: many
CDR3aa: CASSQLLGGANEAFF
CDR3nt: TGTGCCAGCAGCCAACTATTGGGGGGGGCGAATGAAGCTTTCTTT

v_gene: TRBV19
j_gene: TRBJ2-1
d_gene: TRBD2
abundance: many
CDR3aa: CASSIGSGAGPYNEQFF
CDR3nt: TGTGCCAGTAGTATAGGGAGCGGGGCCGGCCCCTACAATGAGCAGTTCTTC

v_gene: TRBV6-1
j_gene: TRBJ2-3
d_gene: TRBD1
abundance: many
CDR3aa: CASSLRGPTDTQYF
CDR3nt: TGTGCCAGCAGCCTCAGGGGGCCCACAGATACGCAGTATTTT

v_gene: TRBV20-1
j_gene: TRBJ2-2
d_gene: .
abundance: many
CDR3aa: CSASGRGGTGELFF
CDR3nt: TGCAGTGCTAGCGGCAGGGGGGGGACCGGGGAGCTGTTTTTT

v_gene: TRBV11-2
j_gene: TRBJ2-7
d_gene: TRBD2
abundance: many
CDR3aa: CASSLVKGLAGAGEQYF
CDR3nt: TGTGCCAGCAGCTTAGTAAAGGGACTAGCGGGAGCGGGCGAGCAGTACTTC

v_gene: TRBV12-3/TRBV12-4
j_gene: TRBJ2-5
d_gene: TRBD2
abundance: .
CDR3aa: CASSAGTSWKQETQYF
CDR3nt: TGTGCCAGCAGTGCCGGGACTAGCTGGAAACAAGAGACCCAGTACTTC

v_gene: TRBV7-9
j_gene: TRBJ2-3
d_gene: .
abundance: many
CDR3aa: CASSLGTTKVDTQYF
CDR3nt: TGTGCCAGCAGCTTAGGAACTACCAAAGTGGATACGCAGTATTTT

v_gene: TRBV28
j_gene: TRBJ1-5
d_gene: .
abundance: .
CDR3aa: CASSTLRDLYSNQPQHF
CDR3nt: TGTGCCAGCAGTACGCTCCGGGACCTCTATAGCAATCAGCCCCAGCATTTT

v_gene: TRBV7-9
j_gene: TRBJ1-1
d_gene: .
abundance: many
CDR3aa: CASSWGPNTEAFF
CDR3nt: TGTGCCAGCAGCTGGGGACCGAACACTGAAGCTTTCTTT

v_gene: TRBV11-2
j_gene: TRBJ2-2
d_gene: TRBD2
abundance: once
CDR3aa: CASSSGLAGVSGELFF
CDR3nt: TGTGCCAGCAGCTCGGGACTAGCGGGAGTAAGCGGGGAGCTGTTTTTT

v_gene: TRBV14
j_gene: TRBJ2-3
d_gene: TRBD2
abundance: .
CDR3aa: CASSQSRLAELTDTQYF
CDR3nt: TGTGCCAGCAGCCAATCACGACTAGCGGAACTCACAGATACGCAGTATTTT

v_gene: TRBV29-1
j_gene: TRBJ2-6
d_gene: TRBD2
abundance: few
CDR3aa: CSVAAGGQGANVLTF
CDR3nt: TGCAGCGTAGCAGCGGGGGGTCAGGGGGCCAACGTCCTGACTTTC

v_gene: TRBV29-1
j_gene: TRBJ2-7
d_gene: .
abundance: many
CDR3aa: CSVESVCEAYEQYF
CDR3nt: TGCAGCGTTGAATCTGTATGCGAGGCCTACGAGCAGTACTTC

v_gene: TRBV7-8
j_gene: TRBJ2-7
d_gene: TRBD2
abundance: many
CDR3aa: CASSFPIAGADPYEQYF
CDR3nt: TGTGCCAGCAGCTTCCCTATAGCGGGAGCGGACCCCTACGAGCAGTACTTC

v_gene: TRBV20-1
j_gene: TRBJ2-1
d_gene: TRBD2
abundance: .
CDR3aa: CSAREGTTGEQFF
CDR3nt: TGCAGTGCTAGAGAAGGGACTACCGGTGAGCAGTTCTTC

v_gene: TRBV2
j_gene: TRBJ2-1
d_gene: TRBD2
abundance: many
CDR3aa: CASSVSGTSGLGYNEQFF
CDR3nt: TGTGCCAGCAGTGTTTCCGGGACTAGCGGGCTAGGTTACAATGAGCAGTTCTTC

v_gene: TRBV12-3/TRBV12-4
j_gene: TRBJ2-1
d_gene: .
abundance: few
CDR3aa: CASSYGEDYEQFF
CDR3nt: TGTGCCAGCAGTTATGGGGAGGACTATGAGCAGTTCTTC

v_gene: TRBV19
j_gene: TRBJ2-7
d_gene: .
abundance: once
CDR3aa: CASQGSSYEQYF
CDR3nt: TGTGCCAGTCAGGGGAGCTCCTACGAGCAGTACTTC

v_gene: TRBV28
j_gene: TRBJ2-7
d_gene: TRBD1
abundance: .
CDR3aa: CASIGRDRVYEQYF
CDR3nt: TGTGCCAGTATTGGCCGGGACAGGGTCTACGAGCAGTACTTC

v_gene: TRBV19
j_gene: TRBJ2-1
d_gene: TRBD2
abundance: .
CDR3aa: CASSIRGGTSGSNEQFF
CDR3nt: TGTGCCAGTAGTATAAGGGGGGGGACTAGCGGGAGCAATGAGCAGTTCTTC

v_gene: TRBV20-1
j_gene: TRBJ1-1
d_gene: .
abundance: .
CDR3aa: CSARDRGALEAFF
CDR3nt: TGCAGTGCTAGAGATCGGGGGGCCCTTGAAGCTTTCTTT

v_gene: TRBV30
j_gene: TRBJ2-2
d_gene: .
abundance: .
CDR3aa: CAWSRAGELFF
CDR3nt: TGTGCCTGGAGTCGGGCCGGGGAGCTGTTTTTT

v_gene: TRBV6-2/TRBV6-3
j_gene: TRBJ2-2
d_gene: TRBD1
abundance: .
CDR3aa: CASSYPPGQRNTGELFF
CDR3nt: TGTGCCAGCAGTTACCCACCGGGACAGCGAAACACCGGGGAGCTGTTTTTT

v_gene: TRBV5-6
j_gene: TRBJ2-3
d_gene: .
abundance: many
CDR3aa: CASSQDFTDTQYF
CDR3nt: TGTGCCAGCAGCCAAGACTTCACAGATACGCAGTATTTT

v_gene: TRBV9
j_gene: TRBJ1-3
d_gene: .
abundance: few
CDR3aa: CASSGTGISAGNTIYF
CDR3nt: TGTGCCAGCAGCGGTACAGGGATTTCAGCTGGAAACACCATATATTTT

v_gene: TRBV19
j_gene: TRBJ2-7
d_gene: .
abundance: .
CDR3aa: CASSTANPPYEQYF
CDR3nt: TGTGCCAGTAGTACGGCTAACCCACCCTACGAGCAGTACTTC

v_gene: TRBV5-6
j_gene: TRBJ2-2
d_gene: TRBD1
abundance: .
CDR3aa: CASSRRTGGNTGELFF
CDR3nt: TGTGCCAGCAGTAGGAGGACAGGGGGGAACACCGGGGAGCTGTTTTTT

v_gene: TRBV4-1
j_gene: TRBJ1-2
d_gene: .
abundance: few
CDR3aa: CASSQDTGRTPYGYTF
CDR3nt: TGCGCCAGCAGCCAAGATACAGGAAGGACCCCCTATGGCTACACCTTC

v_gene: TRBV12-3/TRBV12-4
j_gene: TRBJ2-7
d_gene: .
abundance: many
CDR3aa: CASSFGRPTFEQYF
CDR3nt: TGTGCCAGCAGTTTTGGAAGGCCCACGTTCGAGCAGTACTTC

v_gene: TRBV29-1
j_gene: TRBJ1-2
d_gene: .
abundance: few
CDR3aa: CSVEQNYGYTF
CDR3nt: TGCAGCGTTGAACAGAACTATGGCTACACCTTC

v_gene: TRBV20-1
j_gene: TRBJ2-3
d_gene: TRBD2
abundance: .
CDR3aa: CSARLAGGGDTQYF
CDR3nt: TGCAGTGCCCGACTAGCGGGAGGAGGAGATACGCAGTATTTT

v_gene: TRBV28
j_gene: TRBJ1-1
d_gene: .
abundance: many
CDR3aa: CASSFMEREGTEAFF
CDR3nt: TGTGCCAGCAGTTTTATGGAGCGGGAGGGGACCGAAGCTTTCTTT